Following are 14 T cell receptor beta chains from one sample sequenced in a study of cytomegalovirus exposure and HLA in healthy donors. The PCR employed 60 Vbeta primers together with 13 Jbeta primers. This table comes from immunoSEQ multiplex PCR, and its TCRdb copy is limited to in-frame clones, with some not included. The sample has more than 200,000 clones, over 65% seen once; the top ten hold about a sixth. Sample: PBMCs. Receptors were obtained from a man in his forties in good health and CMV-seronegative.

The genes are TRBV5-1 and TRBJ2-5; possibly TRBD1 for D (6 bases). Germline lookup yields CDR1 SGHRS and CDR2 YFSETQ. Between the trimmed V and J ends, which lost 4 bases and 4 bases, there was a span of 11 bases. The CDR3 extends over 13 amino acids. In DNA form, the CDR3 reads TGCGCCAGCAGCCCGGACAGAGGAGAGACCCAGTACTTC. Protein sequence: CASSPDRGETQYF.

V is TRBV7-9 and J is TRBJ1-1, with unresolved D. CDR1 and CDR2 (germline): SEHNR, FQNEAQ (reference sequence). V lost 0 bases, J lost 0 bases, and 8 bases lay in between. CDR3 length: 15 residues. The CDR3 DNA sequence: TGTGCCAGCAGCTTAGCATCGAGGGTGAACACTGAAGCTTTCTTT. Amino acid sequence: CASSLASRVNTEAFF.

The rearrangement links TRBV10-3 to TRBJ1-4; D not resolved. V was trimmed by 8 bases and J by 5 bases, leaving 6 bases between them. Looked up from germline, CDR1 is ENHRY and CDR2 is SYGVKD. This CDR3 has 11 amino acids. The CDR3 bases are TGTGCCATCGGGCAGAATGAAAAACTGTTTTTT. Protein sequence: CAIGQNEKLFF.

CDR3 coding DNA: TGCGCCAGCAGCCAGCCCTCCCTGGGCGAATTAAACATTCAGTACTTC. It specifies CASSQPSLGELNIQYF. This chain links TRBV4-1 with TRBJ2-4, with D unclear. This CDR3 comprises 16 residues. Germline V CDR1 and CDR2: MGHRA, YSYEKL. Trimming stripped 3 bases from V and 6 bases from J, with 18 bases between.

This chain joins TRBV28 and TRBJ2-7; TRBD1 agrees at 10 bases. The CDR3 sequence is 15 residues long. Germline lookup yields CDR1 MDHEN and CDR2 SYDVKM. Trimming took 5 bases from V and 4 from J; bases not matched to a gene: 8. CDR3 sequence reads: CASSTLTGGKYEQYF. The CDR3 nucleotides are TGTGCCAGCAGTACCCTGACAGGGGGCAAGTACGAGCAGTACTTC.

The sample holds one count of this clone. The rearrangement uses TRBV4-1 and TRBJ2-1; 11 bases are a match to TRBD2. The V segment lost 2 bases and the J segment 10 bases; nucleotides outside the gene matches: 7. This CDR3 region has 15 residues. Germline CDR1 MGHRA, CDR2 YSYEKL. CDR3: CASSQTLAGVREQFF. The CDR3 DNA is TGCGCCAGCAGCCAAACACTAGCGGGAGTACGAGAGCAGTTCTTC.

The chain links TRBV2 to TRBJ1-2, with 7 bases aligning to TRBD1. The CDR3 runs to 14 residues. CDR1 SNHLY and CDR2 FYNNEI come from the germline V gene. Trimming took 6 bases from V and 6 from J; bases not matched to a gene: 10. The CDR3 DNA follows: TGTGCCAGCAGCGAGAAGGGGGCGCGGGATGGCTACACCTTC. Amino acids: CASSEKGARDGYTF.

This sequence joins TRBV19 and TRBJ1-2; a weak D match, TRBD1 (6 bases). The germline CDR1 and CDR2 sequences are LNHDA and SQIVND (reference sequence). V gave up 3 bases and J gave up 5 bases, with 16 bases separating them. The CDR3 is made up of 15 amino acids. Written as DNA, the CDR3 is TGTGCCAGTAGTATTGCAGGGGCCTTATGGTATGGCTACACCTTC. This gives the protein CASSIAGALWYGYTF.

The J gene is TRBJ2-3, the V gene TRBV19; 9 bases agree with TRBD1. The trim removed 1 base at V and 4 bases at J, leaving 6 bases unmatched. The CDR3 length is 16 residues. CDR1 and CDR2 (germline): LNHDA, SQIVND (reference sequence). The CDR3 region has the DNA TGTGCCAGTAGTATAGCAAACAGGGGGCTGGCAGATACGCAGTATTTT. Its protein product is CASSIANRGLADTQYF.

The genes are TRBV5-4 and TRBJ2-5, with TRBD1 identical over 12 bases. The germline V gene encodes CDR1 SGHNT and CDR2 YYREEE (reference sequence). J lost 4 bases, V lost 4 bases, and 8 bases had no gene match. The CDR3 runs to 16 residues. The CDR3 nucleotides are TGTGCCAGCAGCCGACCGGGACAGGGGGCGAGAGAGACCCAGTACTTC. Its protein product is CASSRPGQGARETQYF.

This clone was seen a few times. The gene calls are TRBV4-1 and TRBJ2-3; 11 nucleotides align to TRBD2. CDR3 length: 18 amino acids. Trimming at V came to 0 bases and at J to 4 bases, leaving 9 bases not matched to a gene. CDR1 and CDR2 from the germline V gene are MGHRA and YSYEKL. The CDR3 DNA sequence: TGCGCCAGCAGCCAAGATGGGATAGCGGGGGGGCCGGCAGATACGCAGTATTTT. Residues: CASSQDGIAGGPADTQYF.

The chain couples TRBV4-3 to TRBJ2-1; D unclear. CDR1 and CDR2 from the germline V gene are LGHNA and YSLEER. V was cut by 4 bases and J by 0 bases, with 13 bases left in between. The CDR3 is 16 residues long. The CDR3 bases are TGCGCCAGCAGCCGGGCAGGAACCAGCTCCTACAATGAGCAGTTCTTC. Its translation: CASSRAGTSSYNEQFF.

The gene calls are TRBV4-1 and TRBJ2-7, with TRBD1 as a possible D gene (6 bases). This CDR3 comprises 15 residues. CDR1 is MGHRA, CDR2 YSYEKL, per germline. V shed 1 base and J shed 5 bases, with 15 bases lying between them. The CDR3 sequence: CASSQGAGTSNEQYF. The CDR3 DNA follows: TGCGCCAGCAGCCAAGGAGCCGGGACAAGTAACGAGCAGTACTTC.

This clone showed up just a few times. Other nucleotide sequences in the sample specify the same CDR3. The CDR3 DNA reads as TGTGCCAGCAGCTTAGGACGGGGGGGCTCCTACAATGAGCAGTTCTTC. Protein product: CASSLGRGGSYNEQFF. This chain joins TRBV7-2 and TRBJ2-1, with TRBD2 matching over 8 bases. Germline V CDR1 and CDR2: SGHTA, FQGNSA. J was trimmed by 0 bases and V by 1 base; bases with no gene match: 2. This CDR3 has 16 amino acids.